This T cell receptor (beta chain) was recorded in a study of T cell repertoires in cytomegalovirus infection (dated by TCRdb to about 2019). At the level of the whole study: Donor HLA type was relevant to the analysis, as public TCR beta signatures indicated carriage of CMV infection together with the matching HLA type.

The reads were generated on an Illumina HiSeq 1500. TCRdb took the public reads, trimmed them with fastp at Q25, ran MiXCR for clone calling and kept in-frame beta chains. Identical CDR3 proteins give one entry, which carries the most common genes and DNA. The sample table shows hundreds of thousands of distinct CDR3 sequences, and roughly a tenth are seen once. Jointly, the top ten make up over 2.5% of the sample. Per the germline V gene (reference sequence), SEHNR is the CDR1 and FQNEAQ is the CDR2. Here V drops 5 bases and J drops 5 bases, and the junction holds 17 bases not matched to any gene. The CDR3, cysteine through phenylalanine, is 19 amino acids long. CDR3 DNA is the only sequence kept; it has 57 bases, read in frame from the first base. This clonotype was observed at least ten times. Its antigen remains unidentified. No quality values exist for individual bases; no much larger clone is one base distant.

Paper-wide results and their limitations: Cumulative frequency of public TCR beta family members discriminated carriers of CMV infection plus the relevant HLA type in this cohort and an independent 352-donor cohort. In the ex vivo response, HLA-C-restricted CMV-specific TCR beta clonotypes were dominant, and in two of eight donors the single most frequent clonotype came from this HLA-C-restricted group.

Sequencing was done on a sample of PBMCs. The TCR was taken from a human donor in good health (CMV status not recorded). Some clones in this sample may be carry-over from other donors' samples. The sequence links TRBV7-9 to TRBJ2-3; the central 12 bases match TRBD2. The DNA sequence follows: TGTGCCAGCAGCCCCCGACTAGCGGGGGCCCCTAGCCGGGTAGATACGCAGTATTTT. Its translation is CASSPRLAGAPSRVDTQYF.